This T cell receptor beta chain was sequenced during a study of siplizumab effects on memory and regulatory T cells. On this clone itself: Its cognate antigen is unknown.

Study findings and constraints: To unstimulated subsets, only a minor fraction of alloreactive clones could be mapped. Suppressive capability of dividing Tregs from siplizumab cultures went unverified. Naive T cells apparently outstripped memory cells in diversity and seemed major alloresponse contributors.

Assays covered about 10^5 TCR templates per sample. Produced via immunoSEQ multiplex PCR; TCRdb's table is partial and in-frame only. The sample includes more than 85,000 clones, approximately 90% seen only once; the top ten take about 1.1%. This TCR was recovered from a human donor in good health. What was sequenced was CD4+ T cells sorted from blood.

In DNA form, the CDR3 reads TGTGCCAGCAGTTTACCTCAGGGGGTAATCTATGGCTACACCTTC. Protein: CASSLPQGVIYGYTF. The chain has TRBV28 and TRBJ1-2, with TRBD1 matching over 7 bases. CDR3 size: 15 residues. Trimming took 2 bases from V and 4 from J; bases not matched to a gene: 7. CDR1 MDHEN and CDR2 SYDVKM come from the germline V gene.